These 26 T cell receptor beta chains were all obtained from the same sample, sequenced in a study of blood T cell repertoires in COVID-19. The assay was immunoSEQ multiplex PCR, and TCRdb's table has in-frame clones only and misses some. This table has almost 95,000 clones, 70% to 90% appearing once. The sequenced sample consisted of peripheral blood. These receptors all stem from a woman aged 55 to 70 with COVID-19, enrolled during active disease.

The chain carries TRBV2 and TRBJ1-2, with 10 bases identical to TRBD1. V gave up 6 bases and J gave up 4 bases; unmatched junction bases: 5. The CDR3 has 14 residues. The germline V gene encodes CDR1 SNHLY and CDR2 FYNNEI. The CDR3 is CASRGQGSGYGYTF. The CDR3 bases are TGTGCCAGCAGGGGACAGGGGTCGGGCTATGGCTACACCTTC.

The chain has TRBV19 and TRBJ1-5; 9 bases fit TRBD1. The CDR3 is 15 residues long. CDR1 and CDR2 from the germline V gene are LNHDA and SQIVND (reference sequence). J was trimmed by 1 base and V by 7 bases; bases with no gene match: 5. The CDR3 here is CASTQGQGSNQPQHF. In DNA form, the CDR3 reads TGTGCCAGTACCCAGGGACAGGGAAGCAATCAGCCCCAGCATTTT.

The CDR3 is CASSLTGSQETQYF. CDR3 nucleotides: TGTGCCAGCTCACTAACGGGGAGCCAAGAGACCCAGTACTTC. This chain uses TRBV18 with TRBJ2-5; D possibly corresponds to TRBD2 (5 bases). In germline, CDR1 is KGHSH, CDR2 LQKENI. The length of the CDR3 is 14 residues. The V gene lost 4 bases and the J gene lost 1 base, with 10 bases spanning the gap.

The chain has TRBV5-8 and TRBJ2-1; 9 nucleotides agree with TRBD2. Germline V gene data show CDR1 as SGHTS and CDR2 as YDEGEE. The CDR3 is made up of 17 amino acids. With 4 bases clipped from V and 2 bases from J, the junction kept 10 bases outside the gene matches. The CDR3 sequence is CASSPSGTSPTYNEQFF. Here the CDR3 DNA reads TGTGCCAGCAGCCCGAGCGGGACTAGCCCAACCTACAATGAGCAGTTCTTC.

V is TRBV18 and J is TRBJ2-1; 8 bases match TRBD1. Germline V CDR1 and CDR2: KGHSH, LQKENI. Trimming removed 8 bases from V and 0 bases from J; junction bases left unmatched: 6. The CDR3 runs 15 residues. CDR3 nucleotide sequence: TGTGCCAGCGGGTCCGGGACAGGCTCCTACAATGAGCAGTTCTTC. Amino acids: CASGSGTGSYNEQFF.

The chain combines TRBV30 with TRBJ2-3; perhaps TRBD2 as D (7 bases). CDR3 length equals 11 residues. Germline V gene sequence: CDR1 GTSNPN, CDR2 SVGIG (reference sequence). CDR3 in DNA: TGTGCGGGGGGGGCCGTAGATACGCAGTATTTT. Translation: CAGGAVDTQYF.

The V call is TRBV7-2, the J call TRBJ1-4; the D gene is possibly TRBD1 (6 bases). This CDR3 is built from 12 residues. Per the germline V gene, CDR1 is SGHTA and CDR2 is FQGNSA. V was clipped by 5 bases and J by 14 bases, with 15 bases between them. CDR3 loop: CASSQAGAPLFF. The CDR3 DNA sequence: TGTGCCAGCAGCCAAGCAGGGGCCCCTCTGTTTTTT.

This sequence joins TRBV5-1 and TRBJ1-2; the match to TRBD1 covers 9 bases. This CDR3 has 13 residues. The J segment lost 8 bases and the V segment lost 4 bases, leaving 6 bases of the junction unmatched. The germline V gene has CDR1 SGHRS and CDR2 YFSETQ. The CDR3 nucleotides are TGCGCCAGCAGCCCCGGACAGGGGCAAGGCTACACCTTC. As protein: CASSPGQGQGYTF.

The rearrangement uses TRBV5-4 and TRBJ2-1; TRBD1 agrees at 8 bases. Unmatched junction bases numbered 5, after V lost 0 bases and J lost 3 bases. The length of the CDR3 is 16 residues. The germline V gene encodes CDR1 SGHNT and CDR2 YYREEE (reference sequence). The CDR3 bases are TGTGCCAGCAGCTTGGGGGGCAGGGGGCTCTACAATGAGCAGTTCTTC. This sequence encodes CASSLGGRGLYNEQFF.

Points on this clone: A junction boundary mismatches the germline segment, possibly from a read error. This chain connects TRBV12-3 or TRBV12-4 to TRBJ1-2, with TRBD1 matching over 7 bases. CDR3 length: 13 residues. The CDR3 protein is CASSPRQGGVIAF. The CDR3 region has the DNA TGTGCCAGCAGTCCCCGACAGGGTGGGGTTATAGCCTTC.

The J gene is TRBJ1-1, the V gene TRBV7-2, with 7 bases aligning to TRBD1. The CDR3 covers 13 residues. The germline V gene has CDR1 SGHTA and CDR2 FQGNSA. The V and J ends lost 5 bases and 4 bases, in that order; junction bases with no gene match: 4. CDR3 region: CASSLYRGTEAFF. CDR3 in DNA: TGTGCCAGCAGCCTCTACAGGGGCACTGAAGCTTTCTTT.

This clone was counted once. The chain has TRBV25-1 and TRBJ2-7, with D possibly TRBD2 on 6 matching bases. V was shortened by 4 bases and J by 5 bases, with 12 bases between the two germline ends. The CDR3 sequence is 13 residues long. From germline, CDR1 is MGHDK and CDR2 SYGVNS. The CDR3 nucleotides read TGTGCCAGCAGTGGACGGCGGGGTCACGAGCAGTACTTC. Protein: CASSGRRGHEQYF.

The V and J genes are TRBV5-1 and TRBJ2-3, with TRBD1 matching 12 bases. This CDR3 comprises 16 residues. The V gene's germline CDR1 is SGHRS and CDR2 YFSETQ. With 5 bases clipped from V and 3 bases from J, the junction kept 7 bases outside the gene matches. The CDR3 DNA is TGCGCCAGCAGGAGGGGACAGGGGGCTCTTACAGATACGCAGTATTTT. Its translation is CASRRGQGALTDTQYF.

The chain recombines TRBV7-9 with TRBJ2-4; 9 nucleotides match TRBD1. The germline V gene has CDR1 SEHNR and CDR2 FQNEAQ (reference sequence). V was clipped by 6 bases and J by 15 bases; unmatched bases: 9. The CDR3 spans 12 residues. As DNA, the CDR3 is TGTGCCAGCAGACGGGGACAGGGCCCGCTGTACTTC. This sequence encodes CASRRGQGPLYF.

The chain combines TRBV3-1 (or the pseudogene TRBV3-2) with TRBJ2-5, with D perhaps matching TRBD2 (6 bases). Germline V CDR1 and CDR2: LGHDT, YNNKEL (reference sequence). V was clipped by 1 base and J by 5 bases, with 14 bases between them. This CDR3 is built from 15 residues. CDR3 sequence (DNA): TGTGCCAGCAGCCAAGTACGGGGAGGAGGTGAGACCCAGTACTTC. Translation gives CASSQVRGGGETQYF.

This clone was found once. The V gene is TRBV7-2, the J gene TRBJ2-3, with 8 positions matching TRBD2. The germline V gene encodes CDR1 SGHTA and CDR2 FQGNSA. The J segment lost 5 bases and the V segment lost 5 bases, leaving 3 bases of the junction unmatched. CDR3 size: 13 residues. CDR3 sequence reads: CASSLAGGDTQYF. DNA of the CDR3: TGTGCCAGCAGCCTCGCGGGGGGAGATACGCAGTATTTT.

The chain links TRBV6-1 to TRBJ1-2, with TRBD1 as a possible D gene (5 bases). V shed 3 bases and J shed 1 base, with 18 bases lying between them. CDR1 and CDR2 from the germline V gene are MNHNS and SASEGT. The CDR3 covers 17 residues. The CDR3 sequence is CASSEAAAGTYNYGYTF. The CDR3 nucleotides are TGTGCCAGCAGTGAGGCGGCGGCGGGGACCTATAACTATGGCTACACCTTC.

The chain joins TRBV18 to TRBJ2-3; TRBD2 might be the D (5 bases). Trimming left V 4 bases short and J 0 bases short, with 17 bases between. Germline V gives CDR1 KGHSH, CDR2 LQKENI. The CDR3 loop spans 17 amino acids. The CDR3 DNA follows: TGTGCCAGCTCACACGCCCGCGACGGGGTTAGCACAGATACGCAGTATTTT. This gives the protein CASSHARDGVSTDTQYF.

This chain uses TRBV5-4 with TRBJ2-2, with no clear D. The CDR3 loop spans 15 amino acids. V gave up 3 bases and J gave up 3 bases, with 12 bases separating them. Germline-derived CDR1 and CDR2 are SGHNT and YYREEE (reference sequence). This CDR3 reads CASSSNRQDTGELFF. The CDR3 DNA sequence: TGTGCCAGCAGCTCCAACCGCCAGGACACCGGGGAGCTGTTTTTT.

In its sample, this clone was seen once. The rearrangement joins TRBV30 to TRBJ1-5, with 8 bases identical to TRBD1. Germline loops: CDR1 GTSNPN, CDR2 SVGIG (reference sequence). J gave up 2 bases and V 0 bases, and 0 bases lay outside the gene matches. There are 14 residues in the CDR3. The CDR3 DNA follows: TGTGCCTGGAGTGTACAGGGGGGCAATCAGCCCCAGCATTTT. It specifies CAWSVQGGNQPQHF.

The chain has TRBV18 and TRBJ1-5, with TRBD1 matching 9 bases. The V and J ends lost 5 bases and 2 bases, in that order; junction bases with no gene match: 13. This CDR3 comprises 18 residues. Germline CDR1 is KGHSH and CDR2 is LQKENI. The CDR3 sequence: CASSAGTGWGHGNQPQHF. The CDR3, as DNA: TGTGCCAGCTCAGCCGGGACAGGGTGGGGTCATGGCAATCAGCCCCAGCATTTT. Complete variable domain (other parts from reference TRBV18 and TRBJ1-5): NAGVMQNPRHLVRRRGQEARLRCSPMKGHSHVYWYRQLPEEGLKFMVYLQKENIIDESGMPKERFSAEFPKEGPSILRIQQVVRGDSAAYFCASSAGTGWGHGNQPQHFGDGTRLSIL.

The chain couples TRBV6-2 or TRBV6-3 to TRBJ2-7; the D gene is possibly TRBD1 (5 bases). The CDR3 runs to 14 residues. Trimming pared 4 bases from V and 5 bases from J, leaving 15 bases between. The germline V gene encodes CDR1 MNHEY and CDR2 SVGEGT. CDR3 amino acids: CASSLIHRKNEQYF. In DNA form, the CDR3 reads TGTGCCAGCAGTTTGATACACAGGAAAAACGAGCAGTACTTC.

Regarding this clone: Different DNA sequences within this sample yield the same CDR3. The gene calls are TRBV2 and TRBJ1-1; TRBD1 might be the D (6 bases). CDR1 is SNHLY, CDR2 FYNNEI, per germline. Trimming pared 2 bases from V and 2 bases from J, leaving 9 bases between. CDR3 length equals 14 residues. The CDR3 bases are TGTGCCAGCAGTGAATTGGGACAAAACACTGAAGCTTTCTTT. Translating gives CASSELGQNTEAFF.

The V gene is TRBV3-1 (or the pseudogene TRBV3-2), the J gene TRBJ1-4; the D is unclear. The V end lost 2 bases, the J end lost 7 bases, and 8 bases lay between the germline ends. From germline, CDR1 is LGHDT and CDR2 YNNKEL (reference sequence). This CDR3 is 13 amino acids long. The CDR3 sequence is CASSQLRVEKLFF. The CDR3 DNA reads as TGTGCCAGCAGCCAATTACGGGTTGAAAAACTGTTTTTT.

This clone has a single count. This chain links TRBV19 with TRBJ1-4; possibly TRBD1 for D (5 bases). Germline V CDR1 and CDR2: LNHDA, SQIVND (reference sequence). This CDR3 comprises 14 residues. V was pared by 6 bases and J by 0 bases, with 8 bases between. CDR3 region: CASRGLATNEKLFF. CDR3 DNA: TGTGCCAGTAGGGGACTTGCAACTAATGAAAAACTGTTTTTT.

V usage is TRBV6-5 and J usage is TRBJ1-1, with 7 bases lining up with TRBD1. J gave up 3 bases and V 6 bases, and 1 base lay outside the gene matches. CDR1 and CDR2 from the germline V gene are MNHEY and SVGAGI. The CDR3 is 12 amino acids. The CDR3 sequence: CASRGTDTEAFF. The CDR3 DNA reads TGTGCCAGCAGGGGGACAGACACTGAAGCTTTCTTT.